Shown below are 5 T cell receptor beta chains from a single sample sequenced in a study of Ad26.COV2.S vaccination and SARS-CoV-2 variants (dated by TCRdb to about 2021). Explained via the paper, the treatment or condition label denotes: roughly 19 received Ad26.COV2.S at low or high dose, single or two shots; about 5 received placebo; per-sample allocation not given. For vaccine and placebo recipients, repertoires were sequenced using samples collected on day 63 after the first injection. The library relied on the immunoSEQ multiplex PCR assay. Held by TCRdb, this immuneACCESS table contains in-frame sequences only and omits some clones. Under half of the omission traces to an unresolved V gene where checked; the cause of the rest is unknown. This sample is represented by 300,000 to 400,000 clones; around 81% of them were singletons. 2.1% of the sample is held by the ten biggest clonotypes. This specimen consisted of peripheral blood, obtained in a trial of Ad26.COV2.S vaccine versus placebo. The receptors come from a person aged 18-65 years who received the Ad26.COV2.S COVID-19 vaccine or a placebo.

The chain combines TRBV5-4 with TRBJ2-5; D might be TRBD1 or TRBD2, each matching 5 bases. The germline gives CDR1 SGHNT, CDR2 YYREEE (reference sequence). The CDR3 has 14 amino acids. V was shortened by 8 bases and J by 4 bases, with 18 bases between the two germline ends. In DNA form, the CDR3 reads TGTGCCAGTAGAGGGGCAGGGTGGGGAGAGACCCAGTACTTC. It specifies CASRGAGWGETQYF.

This clone was found once. The V gene is TRBV7-2, the J gene TRBJ1-2; D gene unclear. Trimming pared 4 bases from V and 4 bases from J, leaving 10 bases between. CDR1 and CDR2 (germline): SGHTA, FQGNSA. There are 13 residues in the CDR3. The CDR3 loop reads CASSSRGFYGYTF. CDR3 in DNA: TGTGCCAGCAGCTCCCGGGGATTCTATGGCTACACCTTC.

The chain uses TRBV6-5 and TRBJ1-1; unclear D gene. V shed 4 bases and J shed 0 bases, with 6 bases lying between them. The CDR3 spans 13 residues. The germline V gene encodes CDR1 MNHEY and CDR2 SVGAGI. The CDR3 DNA reads as TGTGCCAGCAGTTCCTATATGAACACTGAAGCTTTCTTT. Translating it yields CASSSYMNTEAFF.

The V gene is TRBV11-2, the J gene TRBJ1-2, with 9 bases aligning to TRBD1. The CDR3 runs to 17 residues. J was trimmed by 2 bases and V by 5 bases; bases with no gene match: 12. In germline, CDR1 is SGHAT, CDR2 FQNNGV. The CDR3 sequence: CASSPQTGGTKNYGYTF. The CDR3 region has the DNA TGTGCCAGCAGCCCCCAGACAGGGGGAACGAAGAACTATGGCTACACCTTC.

The rearrangement uses TRBV7-2 and TRBJ1-1; the D is unclear. The CDR3 extends over 13 amino acids. Per germline, CDR1 SGHTA and CDR2 FQGNSA. Between the trimmed V and J ends, which lost 2 bases and 1 base, there was a span of 5 bases. The CDR3 spells CASSLKWNTEAFF. The CDR3 coding sequence is TGTGCCAGCAGCTTAAAATGGAACACTGAAGCTTTCTTT.